The next 16 T cell receptor beta chains were all read from a single sample in a study of T cells after yellow fever vaccination. One entry per CDR3 protein, called by TCRdb with MiXCR from the 5' RACE reads. The sample holds around 310,000 distinct CDR3 sequences, about 4.5% seen once. This specimen was PBMCs, taken 15 days after the yellow fever booster vaccination. These receptors were collected from a man aged 18 to 29 who received the YFV17D yellow fever vaccine.

The CDR3 protein is CASSYGGAPYNEQFF. CDR3 sequence (DNA): TGTGCCAGCAGTTACGGGGGGGCACCCTACAATGAGCAGTTCTTC. This sequence joins TRBV2 and TRBJ2-1; 8 nucleotides match TRBD2. The CDR3 extends over 15 amino acids. Germline lookup yields CDR1 SNHLY and CDR2 FYNNEI. Unmatched junction bases numbered 5, after V lost 5 bases and J lost 2 bases.

In this sample, this clonotype turned up once. Possible read error: a much larger clone is one base away. The genes are TRBV4-2 and TRBJ2-4; a possible D gene is TRBD1 (5 bases). Germline CDR1 reads LGHNA; CDR2 reads YNFKEQ. The CDR3 is made up of 14 amino acids. Trimming removed 0 bases at V and 7 bases at J, with 10 bases between. In DNA, the CDR3 is TGTGCCAGCAGCCAAGATAAAGGGGTGAACATTCAGTACTTC. Its translation is CASSQDKGVNIQYF.

In this sample, this clonotype turned up many times. The chain combines TRBV12-3 or TRBV12-4 with TRBJ2-3, with 11 positions matching TRBD2. The CDR3 is 17 amino acids. Trimming took 0 bases from V and 4 from J; bases not matched to a gene: 6. For the CDR3, the DNA is TGTGCCAGCAGTTTAGCAATAGCGGGGGGGCTTCCAGATACGCAGTATTTT. Amino acid sequence: CASSLAIAGGLPDTQYF.

This clonotype was counted many times. This chain connects TRBV6-2 or TRBV6-3 to TRBJ2-7; 8 nucleotides align to TRBD1. Trimming cost V 5 bases and J 3 bases; bases outside gene matches: 12. Germline V gives CDR1 MNHEY, CDR2 SVGEGT. The CDR3 covers 16 residues. The CDR3 sequence: CASSPLPHRGYYEQYV. For the CDR3, the DNA is TGTGCCAGCAGTCCCCTACCGCACAGGGGGTACTACGAGCAGTACGTC.

The gene calls are TRBV24-1 and TRBJ1-2, with a weak D call TRBD1 (5 bases). The CDR3 runs 14 residues. From germline, CDR1 is KGHDR and CDR2 SFDVKD. Trimming left V 3 bases short and J 8 bases short, with 15 bases between. CDR3 in amino acids: CATSDGGVNGGYTF. The CDR3, as DNA: TGTGCCACCAGTGATGGAGGGGTGAATGGGGGCTACACCTTC.

This clonotype was counted a few times. At one boundary the junction diverges from the germline segment, which might be a read error. The chain couples TRBV7-7 to TRBJ2-4, with D uncertain. The CDR3 extends over 13 amino acids. Germline CDR1 and CDR2: SSHAT and FNYEAQ (reference sequence). The CDR3: CASSQERGNIQYF. The CDR3 DNA reads as TGTGCTAGCAGCCAAGAAAGAGGAAACATTCAGTACTTC.

This clonotype was observed at least ten times. The chain couples TRBV30 to TRBJ1-1; maybe TRBD1 (6 bases). Trimming stripped 0 bases from V and 10 bases from J, with 9 bases between. The germline V gene has CDR1 GTSNPN and CDR2 SVGIG (reference sequence). This CDR3 comprises 11 residues. The CDR3 loop reads CAWSVGGAAFF. Here the CDR3 DNA reads TGTGCCTGGAGTGTTGGGGGGGCAGCTTTCTTT.

The CDR3 reads CASSVKNRDGSGTEAFF. CDR3 DNA: TGTGCCAGCAGCGTTAAAAACAGGGATGGATCTGGGACTGAAGCTTTCTTT. J is TRBJ1-1 and V is TRBV7-2; D may be TRBD1 (6 bases). The CDR3 is 17 amino acids. The germline V gene has CDR1 SGHTA and CDR2 FQGNSA. V lost 5 bases to trimming and J lost 5 bases, with 24 bases between them.

V and J are TRBV6-6 and TRBJ1-5; D is undetermined. Trimming shortened V by 0 bases and J by 1 base, and 4 bases separated the two germline ends. Germline V CDR1 and CDR2: MNHNY, SVGAGI (reference sequence). This CDR3 has 14 amino acids. CDR3 sequence: CASSYSPSNQPQHF. Written as DNA, the CDR3 is TGTGCCAGCAGTTACTCTCCGAGCAATCAGCCCCAGCATTTT.

The rearrangement joins TRBV12-3 or TRBV12-4 to TRBJ1-2, with a weak D call TRBD1 (5 bases). The CDR3 totals 13 residues. Trimming took off 7 bases at V and 2 bases at J, with 11 bases between the two ends. The CDR3 region is CASTYRRNYGYTF. The CDR3 DNA sequence: TGTGCCAGCACGTACAGGAGAAACTATGGCTACACCTTC.

The chain has TRBV4-2 and TRBJ2-7; TRBD2 agrees at 15 bases. Germline assignment: CDR1 LGHNA and CDR2 YNFKEQ. The ends lost 3 bases at V and 3 bases at J; junction bases unmatched: 3. The length of the CDR3 is 16 residues. Here the CDR3 reads CASSQGTSGGNYEQYF. Here the CDR3 DNA reads TGTGCCAGCAGCCAGGGGACTAGCGGGGGGAACTACGAGCAGTACTTC.

This clonotype was seen at least ten times. This chain uses TRBV7-2 with TRBJ2-5; D uncertain. This CDR3 region has 13 residues. Germline assignment: CDR1 SGHTA and CDR2 FQGNSA. Trimming took off 2 bases at V and 2 bases at J, with 6 bases between the two ends. CDR3 sequence: CASSLQRQETQYF. The CDR3 DNA follows: TGTGCCAGCAGCTTACAAAGACAAGAGACCCAGTACTTC. The full variable domain, with the rest looked up from reference TRBV7-2 and TRBJ2-5, is GAGVSQSPSNKVTEKGKDVELRCDPISGHTALYWYRQSLGQGLEFLIYFQGNSAPDKSGLPSDRFSAERTGGSVSTLTIQRTQQEDSAVYLCASSLQRQETQYFGPGTRLLVL.

This clonotype was detected many times. V and J are TRBV2 and TRBJ1-4; possibly TRBD1 for D (5 bases). Germline V gene sequence: CDR1 SNHLY, CDR2 FYNNEI. The CDR3 runs to 13 residues. With 6 bases removed from V and 4 bases from J, the gap between germline ends came to 9 bases. CDR3 in amino acids: CASRDKNNEKLFF. CDR3 in DNA: TGTGCCAGCAGGGACAAAAATAATGAAAAACTGTTTTTT.

This clonotype has a count of ten or more. V gene TRBV12-3 or TRBV12-4 combines with J gene TRBJ2-2; D possibly corresponds to TRBD1 (6 bases). Trimming shortened V by 2 bases and J by 3 bases, and 10 bases separated the two germline ends. The CDR3 sequence is 15 residues long. The CDR3 region is CASSLNSGDTGELFF. CDR3 in DNA: TGTGCCAGCAGTTTAAACTCAGGGGACACCGGGGAGCTGTTTTTT.

This clonotype was seen at least ten times. The chain couples TRBV24-1 to TRBJ2-5; TRBD1 matches at 9 bases. The junction had 4 bases not matched to a gene; V was cut back by 5 bases and J by 4 bases. The germline CDR1 and CDR2 sequences are KGHDR and SFDVKD. This CDR3 has 14 amino acids. The CDR3 region is CATSGGQGVETQYF. The CDR3 DNA follows: TGTGCCACCAGTGGGGGACAGGGTGTAGAGACCCAGTACTTC.

The rearrangement links TRBV18 to TRBJ2-3, with 8 bases identical to TRBD1. The CDR3 consists of 14 residues. The germline V gene encodes CDR1 KGHSH and CDR2 LQKENI. The V segment lost 4 bases and the J segment 4 bases; nucleotides outside the gene matches: 4. CDR3 region: CASSRTQGADTQYF. The CDR3 region has the DNA TGTGCCAGCTCACGCACACAGGGGGCAGATACGCAGTATTTT.